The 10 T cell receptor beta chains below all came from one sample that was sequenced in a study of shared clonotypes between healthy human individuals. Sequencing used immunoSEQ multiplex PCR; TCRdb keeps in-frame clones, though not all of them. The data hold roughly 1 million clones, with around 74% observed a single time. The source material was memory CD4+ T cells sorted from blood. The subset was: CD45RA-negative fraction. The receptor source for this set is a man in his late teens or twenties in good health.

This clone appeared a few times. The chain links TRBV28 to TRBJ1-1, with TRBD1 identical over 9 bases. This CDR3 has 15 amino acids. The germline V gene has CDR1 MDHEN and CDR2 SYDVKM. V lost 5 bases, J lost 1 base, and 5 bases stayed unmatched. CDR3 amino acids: CASSPPGQGNTEAFF. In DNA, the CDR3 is TGTGCCAGCAGTCCCCCGGGACAGGGGAACACTGAAGCTTTCTTT. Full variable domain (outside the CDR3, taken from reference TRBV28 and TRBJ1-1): DVKVTQSSRYLVKRTGEKVFLECVQDMDHENMFWYRQDPGLGLRLIYFSYDVKMKEKGDIPEGYSVSREKKERFSLILESASTNQTSMYLCASSPPGQGNTEAFFGQGTRLTVV.

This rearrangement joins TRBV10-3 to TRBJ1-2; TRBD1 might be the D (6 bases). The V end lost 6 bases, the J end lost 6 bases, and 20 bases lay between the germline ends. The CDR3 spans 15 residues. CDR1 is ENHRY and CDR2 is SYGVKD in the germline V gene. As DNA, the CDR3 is TGTGCCATCAGGAGGGAGGATATGGGACAACATGGCTACACCTTC. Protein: CAIRREDMGQHGYTF.

DNA of the CDR3: TGCGCCAGCAGTCGAGGTTTAGCGGGAACCGGGGAGCTGTTTTTT. It codes for CASSRGLAGTGELFF. This rearrangement joins TRBV4-3 to TRBJ2-2; 8 bases line up with TRBD2. This CDR3 comprises 15 residues. Germline V gene lookup returns CDR1 LGHNA and CDR2 YSLEER. V lost 6 bases, J lost 5 bases, and 8 bases stayed unmatched.

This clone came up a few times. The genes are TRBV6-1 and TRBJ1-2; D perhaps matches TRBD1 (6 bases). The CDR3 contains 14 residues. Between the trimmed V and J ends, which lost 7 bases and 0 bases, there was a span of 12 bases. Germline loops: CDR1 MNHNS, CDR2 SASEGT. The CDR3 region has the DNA TGTGCCAGCAAAGATACAGGGACTAACTATGGCTACACCTTC. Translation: CASKDTGTNYGYTF.

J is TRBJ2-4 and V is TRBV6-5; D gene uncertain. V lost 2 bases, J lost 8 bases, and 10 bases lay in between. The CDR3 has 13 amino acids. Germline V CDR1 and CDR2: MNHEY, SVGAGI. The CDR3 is CASSYGFKDIQYF. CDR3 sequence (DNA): TGTGCCAGCAGTTACGGGTTTAAGGACATTCAGTACTTC.

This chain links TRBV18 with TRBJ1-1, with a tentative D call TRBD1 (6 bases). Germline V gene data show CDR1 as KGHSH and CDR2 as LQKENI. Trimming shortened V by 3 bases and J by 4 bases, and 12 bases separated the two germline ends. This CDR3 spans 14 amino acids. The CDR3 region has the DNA TGTGCCAGCTCACCTGATGGGGGGCTCACTGAAGCTTTCTTT. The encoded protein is CASSPDGGLTEAFF.

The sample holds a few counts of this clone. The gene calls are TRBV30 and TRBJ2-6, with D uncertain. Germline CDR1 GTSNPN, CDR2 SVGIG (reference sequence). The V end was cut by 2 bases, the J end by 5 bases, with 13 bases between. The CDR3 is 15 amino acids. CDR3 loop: CAWSPLSGWANVLTF. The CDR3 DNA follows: TGTGCCTGGAGTCCCCTATCAGGCTGGGCCAACGTCCTGACTTTC.

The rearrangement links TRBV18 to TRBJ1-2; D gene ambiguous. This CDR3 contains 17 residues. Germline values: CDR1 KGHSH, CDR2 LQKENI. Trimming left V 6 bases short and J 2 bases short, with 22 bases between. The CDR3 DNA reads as TGTGCCAGCTCCCCTACCGCCCCCGGGGTCGCAAACTATGGCTACACCTTC. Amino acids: CASSPTAPGVANYGYTF. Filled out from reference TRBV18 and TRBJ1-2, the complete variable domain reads NAGVMQNPRHLVRRRGQEARLRCSPMKGHSHVYWYRQLPEEGLKFMVYLQKENIIDESGMPKERFSAEFPKEGPSILRIQQVVRGDSAAYFCASSPTAPGVANYGYTFGSGTRLTVV.

CDR3 sequence: CASSYSYRYTEAFF. The CDR3 coding sequence is TGTGCCAGTAGTTATTCTTACAGGTACACTGAAGCTTTCTTT. The chain is built from TRBV19 and TRBJ1-1; D perhaps matches TRBD1 (5 bases). Trimming removed 5 bases from V and 3 bases from J, with 13 bases in between. The CDR3 spans 14 residues. Germline loops: CDR1 LNHDA, CDR2 SQIVND (reference sequence).

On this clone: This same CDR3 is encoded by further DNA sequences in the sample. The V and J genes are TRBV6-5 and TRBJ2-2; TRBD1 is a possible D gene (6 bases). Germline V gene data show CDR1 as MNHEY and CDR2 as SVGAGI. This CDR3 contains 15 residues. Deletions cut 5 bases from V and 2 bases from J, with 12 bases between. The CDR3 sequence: CASSPRGLNTGELFF. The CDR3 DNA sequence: TGTGCCAGCAGTCCCAGGGGCTTAAACACCGGGGAGCTGTTTTTT.